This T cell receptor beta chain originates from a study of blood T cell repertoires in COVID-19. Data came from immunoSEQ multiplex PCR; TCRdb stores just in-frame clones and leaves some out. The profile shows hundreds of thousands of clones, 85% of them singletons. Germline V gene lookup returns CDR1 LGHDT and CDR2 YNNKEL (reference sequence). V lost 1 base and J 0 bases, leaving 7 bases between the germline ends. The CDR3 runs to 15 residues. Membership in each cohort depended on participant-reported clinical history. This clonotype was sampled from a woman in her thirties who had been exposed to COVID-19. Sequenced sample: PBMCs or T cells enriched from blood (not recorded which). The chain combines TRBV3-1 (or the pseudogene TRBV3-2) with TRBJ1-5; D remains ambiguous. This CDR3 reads CASSQGSYSNQPQHF. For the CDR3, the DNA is TGTGCCAGCAGCCAAGGTAGTTATAGCAATCAGCCCCAGCATTTT.